The T cell receptor (beta chain) described here comes from a study of T cells after yellow fever vaccination (dated by TCRdb to about 2019). Background on the whole study: The SMART-Seq v4 Ultra Low Input RNA kit was used to prepare libraries from fractions with low cell numbers. Two healthy male donors made up the cohort, one aged 18 to 30 years and the other aged 30 to 39 years. To follow T-cell clones before and after primary and booster YFV17D yellow fever vaccination, bulk TCR alpha and beta repertoires were sequenced over time. Bulk PBMC replicates and cell subsets were isolated from blood drawn at multiple timepoints before and after both primary and secondary immunization. General conclusions and limits of the study: Most clones expanded after primary vaccination (almost 97% of CD4 and roughly 90% of CD8) were re-detected after the booster, suggesting that broad memory maintenance occurred. Computational filtering was required because FACS-sorted repertoires could contain abundant contaminating clonotypes from the bulk population. Because only two donors were included in the study, the extent to which the findings can be generalized is limited. A small share of clonotypes was detected in both CD4 and CD8 compartments, with the overlap likely arising from convergent recombination. The secondary T-cell response was weaker than the primary response but faster, peaking on day 5 instead of day 15.

TCR cDNA was synthesized by 5'RACE template switching, through which a universal primer site and unique molecular identifiers were introduced. Priming for cDNA synthesis came from both the TCR alpha and TCR beta constant segments. Library amplification used two PCR steps, and the second PCR step added sample barcodes and sequencing adapters. Sequencing of libraries was done on Illumina HiSeq 2500 (2x100 bp) or NovaSeq (2x150 bp). As for the original processing: MIGEC handled demultiplexing of reads and collapsing into UMI consensus sequences, while MiXCR performed V(D)J alignment. Clonotypes responding to the vaccine were identified with edgeR on replicate PBMC samples, with the criteria of FDR below 0.01 and a log2 fold change above 5 up to day 15. Bulk clonotypes were assigned CD4 or CD8 identity according to which sequenced CD4 or CD8 repertoire held them at higher abundance. TCRdb reanalyzed the raw reads on its own, using fastp at Q25 for trimming and MiXCR for clone calling, and kept in-frame beta chains. Every distinct CDR3 protein forms one entry, paired with its most common genes and DNA. The authors' filters were not applied to this entry. For this sample there are nearly 550,000 distinct CDR3 sequences; approximately 21% appear just once. The top ten constitute roughly an eighth of the sample.

V lost 2 bases and J lost 1 base, and the count of bases not matched to a germline gene is 4. The CDR3 numbers 16 residues from cysteine through phenylalanine. Only the CDR3 portion is preserved as DNA: 48 bases, with reading frame beginning at the first base. Explained via the paper, the treatment or condition label denotes: live attenuated yellow fever vaccine strain. At each blood-draw timepoint, two biological replicates of bulk PBMCs were obtained. A standard Ficoll-Paque protocol was used to isolate PBMCs from peripheral blood. TriZol was used to extract RNA from bulk PBMCs, CD4 and CD8 fractions, and dextramer-positive and dextramer-negative fractions. Notes on this clonotype: Its antigen has not been determined. No much larger clonotype is one base removed from it; base qualities were not supplied.

The rearrangement joined TRBV12-3 or TRBV12-4 to TRBJ2-3, and 9 bases in between align with TRBD2. Material: PBMCs, obtained 15 days after the yellow fever booster vaccination. This receptor was identified in a man aged 25 to 40 who received the YFV17D yellow fever vaccine. In nucleotides, the sequence is TGTGCCAGCAGTTTAAGGGCTAGCGGGGGCACAGATACGCAGTATTTT. Its protein product is CASSLRASGGTDTQYF.